This is a list of T cell receptor beta chains from one sample in a study of shared clonotypes between healthy human individuals. The table came from immunoSEQ multiplex PCR; TCRdb's copy has only in-frame clones and leaves some out. The table has 1 million to 1.2 million clones, 70% to 85% seen once. Sequencing used memory CD4+ T cells from PBMCs. Receptors originate from a man between 18 and 35 years old in good health. Some clones in this sample may be carry-over from other donors' samples. CDR3s include the opening cysteine and the closing phenylalanine or tryptophan. The D gene is left open where the match is weak. Expanded clones get a size class; other rows say once, few or many, or leave the size out.

D gene	V gene	clone size	J gene	CDR3 DNA	CDR3 protein
TRBD1	TRBV5-1	.	TRBJ2-5	TGCGCCAGCCGGCCGGGACAGACCCAAGAGACCCAGTACTTC	CASRPGQTQETQYF
TRBD2	TRBV15	.	TRBJ2-1	TGTGCTACACGCGGGGGTTACTACAATGAGCAGTTCTTC	CATRGGYYNEQFF
.	TRBV2	.	TRBJ1-1	TGTGCCAGCAGTGCTGACCAATACACTGAAGCTTTCTTT	CASSADQYTEAFF
.	TRBV29-1	.	TRBJ2-3	TGCAGCGTCGAGACGGAGGCTCGCACAGATACGCAGTATTTT	CSVETEARTDTQYF
TRBD2	TRBV4-1	once	TRBJ2-1	TGCGCCAGCAGCCACCCTGTGACTAGCAAAACCAATGAGCAGTTCTTC	CASSHPVTSKTNEQFF
.	TRBV10-3	.	TRBJ1-4	TGTGCCATCAGCGGGGCACCGAATGAAAAACTGTTTTTT	CAISGAPNEKLFF
.	TRBV11-2	.	TRBJ2-4	TGTGCCAGCAGCTCCGGGCCCACAATTCAGTACTTC	CASSSGPTIQYF
TRBD2	TRBV2	.	TRBJ2-7	TGTGCCAGCAGTGGGGGGGGTCGATCCTACGAGCAGTACTTC	CASSGGGRSYEQYF
TRBD1	TRBV2	.	TRBJ2-2	TGTGCCAGCAGTGCACAGGGGGCCAAGGGCACCGGGGAGCTGTTTTTT	CASSAQGAKGTGELFF
.	TRBV10-3	.	TRBJ2-5	TGTGCCATCAGCCTCGTTGGTGGCCAAGAGACCCAGTACTTC	CAISLVGGQETQYF
.	TRBV2	.	TRBJ1-5	TGTGCCAGCAGGGGGGCCACAGGGAGTCAGCCCCAGCATTTT	CASRGATGSQPQHF
.	TRBV2	many	TRBJ2-5	TGTGCCAGCAGTTGGGGGAGGGAGACCCAGTACTTC	CASSWGRETQYF
.	TRBV5-1	.	TRBJ2-2	TGCGCCAGCAGCCCTGCTGGGCAGGTGAACACCGGGGAGCTGTTTTTT	CASSPAGQVNTGELFF
TRBD1	TRBV7-9	.	TRBJ1-5	TGTGCCAGCAGCAAAATACAGGGGAAAGATCAGCCCCAGCATTTT	CASSKIQGKDQPQHF
.	TRBV6-5	.	TRBJ2-7	TGTGCCAGCAGTTACTCGAGTTCTGGGAACGTGCAGTACTTC	CASSYSSSGNVQYF
TRBD2	TRBV7-9	.	TRBJ2-7	TGTGCCAGCAGCTTACTCAGCGGGAGATTCTACGAGCAGTACTTC	CASSLLSGRFYEQYF
.	TRBV2	.	TRBJ2-3	TGTGCCAGCAGCCTCCAGGGCGGGGATACGCAGTATTTT	CASSLQGGDTQYF
TRBD2	TRBV5-1	.	TRBJ2-3	TGCGCCAGCACCTTAGGACTAGCGGCCACAGATACGCAGTATTTT	CASTLGLAATDTQYF
.	TRBV4-1	.	TRBJ1-2	TGCGCCAGCAGCCCTCTGATAGGGATAAACTATGGCTACACCTTC	CASSPLIGINYGYTF
.	TRBV5-1	.	TRBJ2-5	TGCGCCAGCAGCTTGGGCAGGGTTTTACAAGAGACCCAGTACTTC	CASSLGRVLQETQYF
.	TRBV28	.	TRBJ1-5	TGTGCCAGCAGTTTAGGGACTGTTATAGCATCAAAGCCCCAGCATTTT	CASSLGTVIASKPQHF
.	TRBV19	.	TRBJ1-1	TGTGCCAGTAGTCCGCCTTTCCGGATGAACACTGAAGCTTTCTTT	CASSPPFRMNTEAFF
TRBD2	TRBV5-4	.	TRBJ2-3	TGTGCCAGCAGCTTGCCGGGACTAACGGAAAGAGGCTCTAGCACAGATACGCAGTATTTT	CASSLPGLTERGSSTDTQYF
.	TRBV7-3	once	TRBJ2-6	TGTGCCACAGGGGAACCTGGGGCCAACGTCCTGACTTTC	CATGEPGANVLTF
.	TRBV7-9	few	TRBJ1-5	TGTGCCAGCAGCTATGACAGTCTGCCCCAGCATTTT	CASSYDSLPQHF
.	TRBV28	few	TRBJ1-1	TGTGCCACAAGGGGGATGAACACTGAAGCTTTCTTT	CATRGMNTEAFF
TRBD1	TRBV10-3	once	TRBJ2-7	TGTGCCATCAGTGGTACAGGGGGCGAGCAGTACTTC	CAISGTGGEQYF
.	TRBV30	once	TRBJ1-3	TGTGCCTGGTTACCAGGAAACACCATATATTTT	CAWLPGNTIYF
.	TRBV6-1	.	TRBJ1-3	TGTGCCAGCAGGCGGGTAGCGGGTTTGACGGCCATATATTTT	CASRRVAGLTAIYF
.	TRBV6-6	.	TRBJ1-1	TGTGCCTCTAGTACCCCAATTAACACTGAAGCTTTCTTT	CASSTPINTEAFF
.	TRBV7-2	.	TRBJ1-2	TGTGCCAGCAGCCCATGGATGTGGGGCACGAACTATGGCTACACCTTC	CASSPWMWGTNYGYTF
.	TRBV10-3	.	TRBJ2-1	TGTGCCATCAGTGAGTCGTGGCAGGGGTACAATGAGCAGTTCTTC	CAISESWQGYNEQFF
.	TRBV29-1	.	TRBJ2-5	TGCAGCGTTTCAGGGAACCAAGAGACCCAGTACTTC	CSVSGNQETQYF
.	TRBV5-1	.	TRBJ1-1	TGCGCCAGCAGCTTGGAGAGGGCGAACACTGAAGCTTTCTTT	CASSLERANTEAFF
.	TRBV28	.	TRBJ2-1	TGTGCCAGCAGTTCTAGCGCCTCCTACAATGAGCAGTTCTTC	CASSSSASYNEQFF
.	TRBV6-5	.	TRBJ1-2	TGTGCCAGCAGATCATCAAGAGGCTACACCTTC	CASRSSRGYTF
TRBD1	TRBV18	.	TRBJ2-3	TGTGCCAGCTCACCCCGACAGGGGGAGTCACCTAGCACAGATACGCAGTATTTT	CASSPRQGESPSTDTQYF
TRBD1	TRBV14	few	TRBJ2-5	TGTGCCAGCAGCCAACTCGGGACAGAAGAGACCCAGTACTTC	CASSQLGTEETQYF
TRBD2	TRBV5-1	.	TRBJ2-5	TGCGCCAGCAGCCAGGTCCCGGGACTAGCGGAAGAGACCCAGTACTTC	CASSQVPGLAEETQYF
.	TRBV28	.	TRBJ1-2	TGTGCCAGCAGTTCCAACACCAACTATGGCTACACCTTC	CASSSNTNYGYTF
.	TRBV30	.	TRBJ2-2	TGTGCCTGGAGCTTGACTGATAACACCGGGGAGCTGTTTTTT	CAWSLTDNTGELFF
.	TRBV11-3	.	TRBJ2-2	TGTGCCAGCAGCTTGGATCCCGAGACCGGGGAGCTGTTTTTT	CASSLDPETGELFF
.	TRBV9	.	TRBJ2-3	TGTGCCAGCAGCGTAGGAGCAGGGTTCGGAGGGCCTTACGGCGCAGATACGCAGTATTTT	CASSVGAGFGGPYGADTQYF
.	TRBV30	.	TRBJ1-2	TGTGCCTGGAACCGGGGCGCGGGCTATGGCTACACCTTC	CAWNRGAGYGYTF